These 16 T cell receptor beta chains originate from one sample sequenced in a study of blood T cells in healthy people across ages. Then a second PCR, running about 7 to 11 cycles, was carried out with a sample-barcoded 5' primer and a J-beta primer mix. TCRdb called the 5' RACE reads again in MiXCR, with one record for every CDR3 protein. Counted here are approximately 810,000 distinct CDR3 sequences, under 30% occurring once; the ten biggest clones make up roughly a sixth. The material sequenced was blood. These TCRs come from a woman older than 75 in good health.

This clonotype was picked up many times. The rearrangement links TRBV7-9 to TRBJ1-5; 9 bases agree with TRBD1. The CDR3 is 16 residues long. The junction had 6 bases not matched to a gene; V was cut back by 0 bases and J by 6 bases. CDR1 is SEHNR and CDR2 is FQNEAQ in the germline V gene (reference sequence). Here the CDR3 reads CASSLAQGAASQPQHF. As DNA, the CDR3 is TGTGCCAGCAGCTTAGCACAGGGGGCTGCATCTCAGCCCCAGCATTTT.

The chain joins TRBV5-1 to TRBJ1-2; TRBD1 agrees at 7 bases. This CDR3 contains 14 residues. Germline V gives CDR1 SGHRS, CDR2 YFSETQ. The V segment lost 1 base and the J segment 1 base; nucleotides outside the gene matches: 1. This CDR3 reads CASSLWDSNYGYTF. In DNA, the CDR3 is TGCGCCAGCAGCTTGTGGGACAGTAACTATGGCTACACCTTC.

This clonotype was found many times. The genes are TRBV7-9 and TRBJ1-2; unclear D gene. CDR1 SEHNR and CDR2 FQNEAQ come from the germline V gene (reference sequence). V was cut by 4 bases and J by 0 bases, with 15 bases left in between. CDR3 length: 16 residues. The CDR3 DNA follows: TGTGCCAGCAGCTCATCCCTCGAGGAAGCTAACTATGGCTACACCTTC. The encoded protein is CASSSSLEEANYGYTF.

This clonotype has a handful of counts. The CDR3 sequence is CASSSGLAGPEGLSQYF. The CDR3, as DNA: TGTGCCAGCAGCTCGGGACTAGCGGGGCCAGAAGGACTGTCGCAGTATTTT. The chain carries TRBV5-4 and TRBJ2-3; 13 bases line up with TRBD2. Germline trimming cut 3 bases from V and 10 bases from J; bases unmatched to any gene: 14. The CDR3 loop spans 17 amino acids. Germline CDR1 is SGHNT and CDR2 is YYREEE (reference sequence).

V usage is TRBV6-6 and J usage is TRBJ2-7; tentatively, D is TRBD1 (6 bases). The CDR3 runs to 15 residues. Trimming took 3 bases from V and 2 from J, leaving 14 bases between them. Germline V gives CDR1 MNHNY, CDR2 SVGAGI (reference sequence). The CDR3 loop reads CASSYDRLSTYEQYF. The CDR3, as DNA: TGTGCCAGCAGTTATGACAGGTTATCTACCTACGAGCAGTACTTC.

J is TRBJ2-7 and V is TRBV20-1; 11 positions match TRBD2. J lost 2 bases, V lost 7 bases, and 10 bases had no gene match. The CDR3 is 15 amino acids. CDR1 is DFQATT and CDR2 is SNEGSKA in the germline V gene (reference sequence). CDR3 DNA: TGCAGTGTGGTCCCTAGCGGGAGGAGTGCCTACGAGCAGTACTTC. Protein sequence: CSVVPSGRSAYEQYF.

On this clonotype: This clone may be a read error of a much larger clone one base away. V gene TRBV20-1 combines with J gene TRBJ2-5; perhaps TRBD1 as D (6 bases). The CDR3 loop spans 15 amino acids. Deletions cut 0 bases from V and 13 bases from J, with 24 bases between. Germline V lookup: CDR1 DFQATT, CDR2 SNEGSKA (reference sequence). DNA for the CDR3: TGCAGTGCTAGAGATTCAGGGGTCCCCTTCGCCGAGCGGTACTTC. This codes for CSARDSGVPFAERYF.

The J gene is TRBJ1-4, the V gene TRBV29-1, with TRBD1 identical over 10 bases. CDR3 length equals 15 residues. Looked up from germline, CDR1 is SQVTM and CDR2 is ANQGSEA. V lost 0 bases and J lost 5; bases outside the gene matches: 3. The CDR3 sequence is CSVEDRDRGNEKLFF. As DNA, the CDR3 is TGCAGCGTTGAAGATCGGGACAGGGGAAATGAAAAACTGTTTTTT.

This clonotype was counted only a few times. The genes are TRBV6-1 and TRBJ1-6; possible D gene TRBD1, 6 bases. The V gene's germline CDR1 is MNHNS and CDR2 SASEGT. With 7 bases removed from V and 6 bases from J, the gap between germline ends came to 16 bases. There are 15 residues in the CDR3. CDR3 DNA sequence: TGTGCCAGCACTGTCACAGGGAGGAGTAATTCACCCCTCCACTTT. As protein: CASTVTGRSNSPLHF.

This clonotype was observed a handful of times. The V gene is TRBV5-1, the J gene TRBJ2-5; D ambiguous. The CDR3 extends over 13 amino acids. V was pared by 0 bases and J by 6 bases, with 9 bases between. Germline lookup yields CDR1 SGHRS and CDR2 YFSETQ. The CDR3 here is CASSLVGPQTQYF. The CDR3 DNA reads TGCGCCAGCAGCTTGGTAGGGCCTCAGACCCAGTACTTC.

This clonotype has at least ten counts. The chain employs TRBV15 and TRBJ2-4; 8 nucleotides line up with TRBD1. Germline V CDR1 and CDR2: LNHNV, YYDKDF (reference sequence). The CDR3 has 14 amino acids. J lost 8 bases, V lost 3 bases, and 6 bases had no gene match. The CDR3 nucleotides read TGTGCCACCAGCAGGACAGGGGATGGGGACATTCAGTACTTC. As protein: CATSRTGDGDIQYF.

Notes on this clonotype: This may be a read error, as it is one base from a much larger clone. The chain joins TRBV11-2 to TRBJ2-3; TRBD1 is a possible D gene (6 bases). Germline V gene sequence: CDR1 SGHAT, CDR2 FQNNGV. The CDR3 totals 16 residues. For the CDR3, the DNA is TGTGACAGCAGAGATATACCGAAGGCAGGGACACGGACGCAGTATTTT. It is translated as CDSRDIPKAGTRTQYF.

This clonotype was picked up many times. CDR3 loop: CASRPAQGGSGYTF. The CDR3 DNA follows: TGTGCCAGCAGACCCGCACAGGGAGGATCTGGCTACACCTTC. V is TRBV12-3 or TRBV12-4 and J is TRBJ1-2, with D possibly matching TRBD1 (6 bases). Trimming took off 6 bases at V and 7 bases at J, with 18 bases between the two ends. The CDR3 has 14 residues.

This clonotype was observed a few times. A much larger clone sits a single nucleotide away, making a read error possible. This chain uses TRBV6-2 or TRBV6-3 with TRBJ2-3; TRBD1 agrees at 8 bases. The junction had 11 bases not matched to a gene; V was cut back by 9 bases and J by 6 bases. CDR3 length equals 14 residues. CDR1 and CDR2 from the germline V gene are MNHEY and SVGEGT. CDR3 protein: CASFGQGPGDTQYF. For the CDR3, the DNA is TGTGCCAGTTTTGGACAGGGACCGGGGGATACGCAGTATTTT.

The V call is TRBV18, the J call TRBJ2-7; D perhaps matches TRBD2 (6 bases). Per germline, CDR1 KGHSH and CDR2 LQKENI. The CDR3 runs 16 residues. V shed 4 bases and J shed 2 bases, with 18 bases lying between them. Here the CDR3 DNA reads TGTGCCAGCTCACAAAATTCCCGGGGGAGTACCTACGAGCAGTACTTC. Residues: CASSQNSRGSTYEQYF.

The V call is TRBV5-1, the J call TRBJ1-4; 8 nucleotides match TRBD1. The CDR3 totals 17 residues. V shed 0 bases, J shed 8 bases, and the junction held 12 bases outside the gene matches. Germline V gene sequence: CDR1 SGHRS, CDR2 YFSETQ. For the CDR3, the DNA is TGCGCCAGCAGCTTGGGCACGCGCGGACAGGGACGAGAAAAACTGTTTTTT. Translating gives CASSLGTRGQGREKLFF. Based on the CDR3 plus reference TRBV5-1 and TRBJ1-4, the full variable domain is KAGVTQTPRYLIKTRGQQVTLSCSPISGHRSVSWYQQTPGQGLQFLFEYFSETQRNKGNFPGRFSGRQFSNSRSEMNVSTLELGDSALYLCASSLGTRGQGREKLFFGSGTQLSVL.